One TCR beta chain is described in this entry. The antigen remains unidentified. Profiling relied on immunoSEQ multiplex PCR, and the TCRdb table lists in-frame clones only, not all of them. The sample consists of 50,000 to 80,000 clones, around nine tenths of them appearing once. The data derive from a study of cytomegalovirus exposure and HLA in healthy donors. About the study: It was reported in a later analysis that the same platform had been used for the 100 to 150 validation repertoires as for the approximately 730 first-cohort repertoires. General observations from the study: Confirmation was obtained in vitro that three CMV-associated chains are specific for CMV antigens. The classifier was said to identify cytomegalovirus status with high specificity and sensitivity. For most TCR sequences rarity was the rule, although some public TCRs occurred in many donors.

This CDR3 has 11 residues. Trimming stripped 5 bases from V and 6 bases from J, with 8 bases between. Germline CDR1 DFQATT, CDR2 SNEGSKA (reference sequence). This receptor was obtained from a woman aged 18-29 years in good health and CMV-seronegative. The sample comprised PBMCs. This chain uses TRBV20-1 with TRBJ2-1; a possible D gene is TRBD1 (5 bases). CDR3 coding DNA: TGCAGTGCTCGAAGGGGCAATGAGCAGTTCTTC. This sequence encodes CSARRGNEQFF.